This T cell receptor beta chain was retrieved from a study of identical twins. Overall study results and limits: Insertions ran lower in abundant cord blood beta clonotypes, though not in memory repertoires.

TCRdb passed the 5' RACE reads through MiXCR, listing each CDR3 protein once. The sample shows nearly 200,000 distinct CDR3 sequences, approximately 16% of them seen only once. This CDR3 contains 15 residues. Between the trimmed V and J ends, which lost 7 bases and 5 bases, there was a span of 20 bases. Germline loops: CDR1 SEHNR, CDR2 FQNEAQ (reference sequence). In its sample, this clonotype was seen a few times. Antigen: not known. The same sample was also used in a study of T cells expressing NK-cell markers. As reported in that work: Several experiments added an anti-gamma-delta TCR antibody to sort only alpha-beta TCR T cells. These clonotypes, the leaders elsewhere, also led the CD3+CD56-NKG2C+ fraction in four donors.

The sequence was obtained from a young woman in good health. Source material: CD8+ T cells sorted from blood. This rearrangement joins TRBV7-9 to TRBJ2-5; D might be TRBD2 (6 bases). The CDR3 region is CASTPRGSLGETQYF. CDR3 sequence (DNA): TGTGCCAGCACGCCGCGGGGTTCGCTCGGGGAGACCCAGTACTTC.